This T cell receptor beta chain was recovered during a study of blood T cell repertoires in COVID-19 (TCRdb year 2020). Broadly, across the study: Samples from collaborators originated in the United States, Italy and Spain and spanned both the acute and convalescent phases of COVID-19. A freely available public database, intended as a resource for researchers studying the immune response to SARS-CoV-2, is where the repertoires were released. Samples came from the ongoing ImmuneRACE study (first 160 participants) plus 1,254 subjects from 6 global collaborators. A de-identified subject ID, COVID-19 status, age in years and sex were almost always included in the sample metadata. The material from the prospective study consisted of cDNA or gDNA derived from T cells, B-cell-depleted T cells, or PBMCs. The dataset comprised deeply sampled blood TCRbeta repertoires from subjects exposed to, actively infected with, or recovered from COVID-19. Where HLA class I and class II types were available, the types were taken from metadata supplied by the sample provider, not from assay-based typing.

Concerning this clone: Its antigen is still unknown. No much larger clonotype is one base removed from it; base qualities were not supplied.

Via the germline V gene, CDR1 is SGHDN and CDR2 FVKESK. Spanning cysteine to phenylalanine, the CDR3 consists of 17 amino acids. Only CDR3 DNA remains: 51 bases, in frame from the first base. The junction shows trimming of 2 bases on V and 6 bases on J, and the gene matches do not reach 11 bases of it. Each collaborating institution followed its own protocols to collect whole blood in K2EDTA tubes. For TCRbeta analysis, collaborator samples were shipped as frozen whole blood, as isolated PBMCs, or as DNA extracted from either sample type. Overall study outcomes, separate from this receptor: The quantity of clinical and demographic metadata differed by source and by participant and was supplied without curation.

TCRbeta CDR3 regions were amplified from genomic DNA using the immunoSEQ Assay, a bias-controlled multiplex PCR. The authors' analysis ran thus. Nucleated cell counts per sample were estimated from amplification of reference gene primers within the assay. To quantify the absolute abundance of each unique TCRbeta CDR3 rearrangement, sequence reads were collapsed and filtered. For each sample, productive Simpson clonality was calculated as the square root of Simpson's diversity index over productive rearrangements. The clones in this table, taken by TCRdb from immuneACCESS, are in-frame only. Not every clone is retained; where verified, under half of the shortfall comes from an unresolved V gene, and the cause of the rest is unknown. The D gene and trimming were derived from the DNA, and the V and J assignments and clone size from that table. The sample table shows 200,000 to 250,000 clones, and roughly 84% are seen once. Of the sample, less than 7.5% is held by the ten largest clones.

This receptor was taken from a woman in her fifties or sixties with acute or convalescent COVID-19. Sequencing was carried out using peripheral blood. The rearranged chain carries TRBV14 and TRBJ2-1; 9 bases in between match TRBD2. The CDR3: CASSQSAGGPVSNEQFF. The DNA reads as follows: TGTGCCAGCAGCCAAAGCGCGGGGGGGCCGGTGAGCAATGAGCAGTTCTTC.